A selection of T cell receptor beta chains follows, all from one sample in a study of blood T cell repertoires in COVID-19. Only in-frame clones appear in the TCRdb table, and some are missing; sequencing was by immunoSEQ multiplex PCR. The data show about 100,000 clones, about 90% seen once. Sequencing used peripheral blood. The receptors originated from a man younger than 45 in a cohort sampled during active COVID-19. The CDR3 runs from the conserved cysteine through the conserved F or W. D genes are given only for firm matches. The size of a clone is reported for some rows only, either as once, few or many, or as a class for expanded clones.

V,length,D,size,J,CDR3,DNA
TRBV6-5,14,.,.,TRBJ1-1,CATAGYGGHTEAFF,TGTGCCACCGCGGGGTATGGGGGTCACACTGAAGCTTTCTTT
TRBV6-6,15,.,.,TRBJ1-2,CASSARDGRKYGYTF,TGTGCCAGCAGTGCGCGGGACGGTCGGAAGTATGGCTACACCTTC
TRBV12-5,18,TRBD1,.,TRBJ2-5,CASGLETSGQGFRKTQYF,TGTGCTAGTGGTTTGGAAACGTCCGGACAGGGGTTTAGGAAGACCCAGTACTTC
TRBV19,15,TRBD1,.,TRBJ2-2,CASISGTGGTGELFF,TGTGCCAGTATAAGCGGGACAGGGGGGACCGGGGAGCTGTTTTTT
TRBV5-1,12,TRBD1,.,TRBJ1-1,CASSLGQGKAFF,TGCGCCAGCAGCTTGGGACAGGGGAAAGCTTTCTTT
TRBV29-1,14,.,.,TRBJ1-2,CSVEGGRALYGYTF,TGCAGCGTTGAAGGAGGCAGGGCCCTCTATGGCTACACCTTC
TRBV12-3/TRBV12-4,13,TRBD1,.,TRBJ1-1,CASSDDRAPEAFF,TGTGCCAGCAGCGACGACAGGGCCCCTGAAGCTTTCTTT
TRBV7-8,15,.,.,TRBJ2-7,CASSFNRGGIYEQYF,TGTGCCAGCAGCTTTAATAGGGGGGGTATATACGAGCAGTACTTC
TRBV6-5,15,TRBD1,.,TRBJ2-2,CASSITGGPTGELFF,TGTGCCAGCAGTATAACAGGGGGTCCGACCGGGGAGCTGTTTTTT
TRBV3-1/TRBV3-2,14,.,.,TRBJ2-3,CASSPRGTTDTQYF,TGTGCCAGCAGCCCCCGGGGAACCACAGATACGCAGTATTTT
TRBV7-9,14,.,once,TRBJ2-1,CASSPRDTYNEQFF,TGTGCCAGCAGCCCCCGGGACACCTACAATGAGCAGTTCTTC
TRBV5-1,14,.,.,TRBJ2-3,CASSTGTSTDTQYF,TGCGCCAGCAGCACCGGGACAAGCACAGATACGCAGTATTTT
TRBV9,14,.,once,TRBJ1-6,CASSGSPPFSPLHF,TGTGCCAGCAGCGGGTCCCCTCCCTTTTCACCCCTACACTTT
TRBV29-1,12,.,.,TRBJ1-1,CSARGRETEAFF,TGCAGCGCCCGAGGGAGGGAGACTGAAGCTTTCTTT
TRBV7-3,13,.,once,TRBJ1-6,CASSSQRDSPLHF,TGTGCCAGCAGCTCCCAGAGGGATTCACCCCTCCACTTT
TRBV6-5,15,.,.,TRBJ1-3,CASSSGELGGNTIYF,TGTGCCAGCAGTTCGGGGGAACTCGGGGGAAACACCATATATTTT
TRBV5-5,15,TRBD1,.,TRBJ1-2,CASSLAPGQPYGYTF,TGTGCCAGCAGCTTGGCCCCGGGACAGCCCTATGGCTACACCTTC
TRBV6-5,14,.,.,TRBJ1-2,CASSSPGQSYGYTF,TGTGCCAGCAGTTCTCCAGGACAGTCCTATGGCTACACCTTC
TRBV5-1,16,.,.,TRBJ2-3,CASSLGRLVSTDTQYF,TGCGCCAGCAGCTTGGGGCGACTCGTGAGCACAGATACGCAGTATTTT
TRBV19,13,TRBD1,once,TRBJ2-3,CASKSRGTDTQYF,TGTGCCTCCAAAAGCAGGGGGACAGATACGCAGTATTTT
TRBV5-3,14,.,.,TRBJ2-3,CARSPRGDTDTQYF,TGTGCCAGAAGCCCTCGCGGGGACACAGATACGCAGTATTTT
TRBV7-2,15,TRBD2,.,TRBJ2-5,CASSFVAGFQETQYF,TGTGCCAGCAGCTTTGTAGCGGGGTTCCAAGAGACCCAGTACTTC
TRBV19,15,.,.,TRBJ1-6,CASSIEGAVGSPLHF,TGTGCCAGTAGTATAGAAGGGGCGGTCGGCTCACCCCTCCACTTT
TRBV15,15,.,.,TRBJ2-1,CATSGGGGARDEQFF,TGTGCCACCAGCGGAGGTGGGGGGGCCCGGGATGAGCAGTTCTTC
TRBV5-1,14,TRBD1,.,TRBJ2-7,CASSLGQGAYEQYF,TGCGCCAGCAGCTTGGGTCAGGGGGCTTACGAGCAGTACTTC
TRBV18,12,.,.,TRBJ1-1,CASSTGSAEAFF,TGTGCCAGCTCAACAGGGAGCGCTGAAGCTTTCTTT
TRBV2,13,TRBD2,once,TRBJ2-3,CASSEEASGVGYF,TGTGCCAGCAGTGAAGAGGCTAGCGGGGTGGGGTATTTT
TRBV19,14,.,.,TRBJ1-1,CASSIGRVNTEAFF,TGTGCCAGTAGTATAGGCAGGGTGAACACTGAAGCTTTCTTT
TRBV18,17,TRBD2,.,TRBJ2-7,CASSRVETSGGVYEQYF,TGTGCCAGCTCACGGGTCGAGACTAGCGGGGGGGTCTACGAGCAGTACTTC